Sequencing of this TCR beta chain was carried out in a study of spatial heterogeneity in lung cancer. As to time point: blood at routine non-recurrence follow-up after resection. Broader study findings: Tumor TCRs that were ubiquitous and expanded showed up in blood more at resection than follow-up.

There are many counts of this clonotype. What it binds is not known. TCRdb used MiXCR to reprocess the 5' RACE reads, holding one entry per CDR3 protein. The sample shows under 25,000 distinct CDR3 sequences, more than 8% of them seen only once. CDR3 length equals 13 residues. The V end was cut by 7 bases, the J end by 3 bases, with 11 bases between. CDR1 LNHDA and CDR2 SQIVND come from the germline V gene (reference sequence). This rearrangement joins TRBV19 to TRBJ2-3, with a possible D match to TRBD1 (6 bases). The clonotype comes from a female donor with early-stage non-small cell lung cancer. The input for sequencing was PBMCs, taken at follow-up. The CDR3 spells CASTEQGTDTQYF. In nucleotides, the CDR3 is TGTGCCAGTACTGAACAGGGAACAGATACGCAGTATTTT.